The TCR beta chain described here comes from a study of yellow fever vaccine responses in identical twins (dated by TCRdb to 2017 to 2018). The study in broad terms: In identical twins, the study followed T cell clones that responded to the vaccine with precision. Study-level results and caveats: The T cell response to vaccination in identical twins was reported by the authors to appear partly convergent and partly personalized.

Trimming takes 5 bases off V and 12 bases off J; junction bases not matched to a gene: 10. The CDR3 runs 13 residues from the cysteine to the phenylalanine. Just the 39-base CDR3 DNA is kept, in frame starting at base 1. The germline V gene encodes CDR1 SGHTA and CDR2 FQGTGA. A remark on this clonotype: This receptor's antigen is unknown. No clone much larger than this one lies a single base away; base qualities are absent.

The library relied on RT-PCR. The sequencer listed for this sample is Illumina HiSeq 2500. TCRdb reworked the public reads: Q25 trimming with fastp, MiXCR clone assembly, productive beta chains retained. Identical CDR3 protein sequences are pooled into one entry, listed with their most common genes and DNA. The sample table contains about 2,500 distinct CDR3 sequences; only one count was recorded for less than 85% of them. Under 5% of the sample rests with the top ten. The chain is made from TRBV7-3 and TRBJ2-1; the junction holds 7 bases that match TRBD2. The receptor comes from a young woman who received the yellow fever vaccine. Donor details come from another sample of the same person, matched by shared clones. The sample was T cells from blood (PBMCs), unsorted or a sorted subset (not recorded which), taken before or after yellow fever vaccination (not recorded which). The base sequence is TGTGCCAGCAGCCTGAACCTAGGGGAGGGGCAGTTCTTC. Its protein is CASSLNLGEGQFF.